This TCR beta chain was captured by sequencing in a study of cytomegalovirus exposure and HLA in healthy donors. Whole-study findings and limits: Exclusion applied to some V segments, including TRBV6-2 and TRBV6-3, as they were indistinguishable. The classifier, whose performance was assessed in both the original and validation cohorts, reportedly diagnosed cytomegalovirus status with high specificity and sensitivity.

Trimming pared 1 base from V and 0 bases from J, leaving 11 bases between. The CDR3 contains 17 residues. Germline CDR1 and CDR2: SGHRS and YFSETQ. About this clone itself: Its target is not known.

At collection, donors were nominally healthy, but unrecorded immune exposures were probable. In the PCR, 60 Vbeta and 13 Jbeta primers were used. Profiled with immunoSEQ multiplex PCR; TCRdb holds only in-frame clones, not every one. In the table there are 90,000 or so clones, roughly 78% of which are singletons. The chain joins TRBV5-1 to TRBJ2-6, with D tentatively TRBD1 (6 bases). This receptor was obtained from a male donor in good health and CMV-seropositive. Sequenced sample: PBMCs. CDR3: CASSLTGPRSGANVLTF. The CDR3 bases are TGCGCCAGCAGCTTGACAGGGCCCCGCTCTGGGGCCAACGTCCTGACTTTC.